This T cell receptor beta chain derives from a study of OX40 agonist ivuxolimab in advanced cancers. Sampling times: baseline, cycle 4 day 1, cycle 7 day 1. CDR1 is SGHVS, CDR2 FQNEAQ, per germline. The CDR3 is made up of 15 amino acids. V was pared by 4 bases and J by 2 bases, with 4 bases of the junction left unmatched. Profiled with immunoSEQ multiplex PCR; TCRdb holds only in-frame clones, not every one. The data show 60,000 or so clones, about 86% seen once. The sequence was collected from an adult with an advanced solid tumor such as melanoma, head and neck, liver or kidney cancer. The input for sequencing was CD4+ or CD8+ T cells sorted from blood, taken in a trial of the OX40 agonist ivuxolimab. The chain recombines TRBV7-8 with TRBJ2-1, with 8 bases matching TRBD1. In DNA form, the CDR3 reads TGTGCCAGCAGCTCCACAGGGGGTACCTACAATGAGCAGTTCTTC. Translated: CASSSTGGTYNEQFF. The variable domain in full, completed from reference TRBV7-8 and TRBJ2-1, reads GAGVSQSPRYKVAKRGQDVALRCDPISGHVSLFWYQQALGQGPEFLTYFQNEAQLDKSGLPSDRFFAERPEGSVSTLKIQRTQQEDSAVYLCASSSTGGTYNEQFFGPGTRLTVL.